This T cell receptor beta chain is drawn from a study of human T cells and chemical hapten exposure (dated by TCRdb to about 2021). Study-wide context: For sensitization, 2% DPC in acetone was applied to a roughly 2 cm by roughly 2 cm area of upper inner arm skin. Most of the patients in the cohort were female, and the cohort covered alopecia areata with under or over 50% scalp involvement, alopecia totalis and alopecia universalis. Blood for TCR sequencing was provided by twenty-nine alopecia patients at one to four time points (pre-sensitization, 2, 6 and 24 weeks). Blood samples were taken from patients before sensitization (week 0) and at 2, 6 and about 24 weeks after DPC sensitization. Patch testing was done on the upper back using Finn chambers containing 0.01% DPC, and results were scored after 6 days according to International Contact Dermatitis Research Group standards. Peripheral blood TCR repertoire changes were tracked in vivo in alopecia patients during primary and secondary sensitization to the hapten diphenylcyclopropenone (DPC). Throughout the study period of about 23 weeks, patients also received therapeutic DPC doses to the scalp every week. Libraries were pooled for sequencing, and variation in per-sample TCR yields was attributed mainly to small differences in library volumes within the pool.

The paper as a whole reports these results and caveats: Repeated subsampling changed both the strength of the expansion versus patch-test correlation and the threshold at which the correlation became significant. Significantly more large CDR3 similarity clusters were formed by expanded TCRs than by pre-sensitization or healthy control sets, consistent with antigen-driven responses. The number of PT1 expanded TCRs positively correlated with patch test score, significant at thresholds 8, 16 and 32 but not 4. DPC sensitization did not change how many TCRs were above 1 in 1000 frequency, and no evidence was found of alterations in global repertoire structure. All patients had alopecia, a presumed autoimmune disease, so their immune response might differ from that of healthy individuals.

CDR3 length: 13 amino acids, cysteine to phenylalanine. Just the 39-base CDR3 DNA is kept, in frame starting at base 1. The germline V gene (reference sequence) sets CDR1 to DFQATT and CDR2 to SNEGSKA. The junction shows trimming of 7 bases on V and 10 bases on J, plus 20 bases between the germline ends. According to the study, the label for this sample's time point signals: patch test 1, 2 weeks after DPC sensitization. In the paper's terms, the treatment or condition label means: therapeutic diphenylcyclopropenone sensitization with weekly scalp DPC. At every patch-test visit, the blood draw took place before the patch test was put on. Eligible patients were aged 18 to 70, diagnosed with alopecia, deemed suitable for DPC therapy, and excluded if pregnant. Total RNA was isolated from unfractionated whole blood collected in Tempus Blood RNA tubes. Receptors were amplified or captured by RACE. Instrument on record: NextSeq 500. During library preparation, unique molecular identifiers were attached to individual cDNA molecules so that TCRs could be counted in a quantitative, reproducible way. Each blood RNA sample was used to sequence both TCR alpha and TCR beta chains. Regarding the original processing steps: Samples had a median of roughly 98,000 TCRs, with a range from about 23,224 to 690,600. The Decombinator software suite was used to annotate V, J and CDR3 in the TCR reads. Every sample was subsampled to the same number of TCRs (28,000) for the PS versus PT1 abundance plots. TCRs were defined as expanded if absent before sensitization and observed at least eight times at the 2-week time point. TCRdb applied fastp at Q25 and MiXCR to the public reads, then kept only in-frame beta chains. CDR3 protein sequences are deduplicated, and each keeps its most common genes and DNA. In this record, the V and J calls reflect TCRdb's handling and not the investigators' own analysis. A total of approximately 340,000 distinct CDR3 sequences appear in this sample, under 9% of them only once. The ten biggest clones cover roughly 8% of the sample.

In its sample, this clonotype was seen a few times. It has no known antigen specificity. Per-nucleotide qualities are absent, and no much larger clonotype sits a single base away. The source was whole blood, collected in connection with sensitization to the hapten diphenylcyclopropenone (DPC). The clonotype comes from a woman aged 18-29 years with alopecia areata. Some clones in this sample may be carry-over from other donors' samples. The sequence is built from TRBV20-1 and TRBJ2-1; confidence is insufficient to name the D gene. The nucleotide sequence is TGCAGTGTTCGGACGGGCGTGCGGATAGAGCAGTTCTTC. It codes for CSVRTGVRIEQFF.